A single T cell receptor (beta chain) is shown here with its context. Additional DNA sequences in this sample encode the identical CDR3. This sample is part of a study of shared clonotypes between healthy human individuals. Sequenced by immunoSEQ multiplex PCR; TCRdb stores in-frame clones only, minus some. The sample carries nearly 1,000,000 clones, approximately 80% recorded once. The germline V gene has CDR1 LNHDA and CDR2 SQIVND (reference sequence). The J segment lost 4 bases and the V segment lost 11 bases, leaving 7 bases of the junction unmatched. The CDR3 contains 13 residues. This receptor was obtained from a man aged 18-30 years in good health. The gene calls are TRBV19 and TRBJ1-5, with 8 nucleotides matching TRBD1. The material sequenced was memory CD4+ T cells sorted from blood. The subset was: CD45RA-negative fraction. CDR3 sequence (DNA): TGTGCCTCCTCGGACAGGGCAAATCAGCCCCAGCATTTT. This sequence encodes CASSDRANQPQHF. Complete variable domain (other parts from reference TRBV19 and TRBJ1-5): DGGITQSPKYLFRKEGQNVTLSCEQNLNHDAMYWYRQDPGQGLRLIYYSQIVNDFQKGDIAEGYSVSREKKESFPLTVTSAQKNPTAFYLCASSDRANQPQHFGDGTRLSIL.